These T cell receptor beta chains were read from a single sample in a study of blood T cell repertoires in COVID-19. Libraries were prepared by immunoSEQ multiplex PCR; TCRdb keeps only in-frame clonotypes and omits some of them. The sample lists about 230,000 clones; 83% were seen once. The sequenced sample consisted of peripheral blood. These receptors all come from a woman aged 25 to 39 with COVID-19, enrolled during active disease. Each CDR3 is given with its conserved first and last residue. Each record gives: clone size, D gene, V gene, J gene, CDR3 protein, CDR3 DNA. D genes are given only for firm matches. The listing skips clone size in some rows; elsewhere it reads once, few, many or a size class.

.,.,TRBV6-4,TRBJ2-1,CASSDQGHNEQFF,TGTGCCAGCAGTGACCAGGGGCATAATGAGCAGTTCTTC
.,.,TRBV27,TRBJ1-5,CASSPAGVKPQHF,TGTGCCAGCAGTCCCGCGGGGGTCAAGCCCCAGCATTTT
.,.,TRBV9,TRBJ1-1,CASSVAGMGEAFF,TGTGCCAGCAGCGTAGCAGGGATGGGTGAAGCTTTCTTT
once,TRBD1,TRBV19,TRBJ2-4,CASSVTGQGSVQYF,TGTGCCAGTAGTGTGACGGGACAGGGGTCTGTTCAGTACTTC
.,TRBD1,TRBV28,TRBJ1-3,CASSLVRGLTGNTIYF,TGTGCCAGCAGTTTGGTGAGGGGGCTAACTGGAAACACCATATATTTT
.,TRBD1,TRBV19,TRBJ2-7,CASSIGWTGGTYEQYF,TGTGCCAGTAGTATTGGATGGACAGGGGGCACGTACGAGCAGTACTTC
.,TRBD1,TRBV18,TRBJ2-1,CASSLNQLTGTVDNEQFF,TGTGCCAGCTCACTAAATCAACTTACCGGGACAGTAGACAATGAGCAGTTCTTC
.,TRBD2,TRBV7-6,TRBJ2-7,CASSPKLAGDGEQYF,TGTGCCAGCAGCCCCAAACTAGCGGGGGATGGTGAGCAGTACTTC
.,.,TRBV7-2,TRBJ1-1,CASSLRAMNTEAFF,TGTGCCAGCAGCTTGCGGGCAATGAACACTGAAGCTTTCTTT
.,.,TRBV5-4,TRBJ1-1,CASSPGNPGGAEAFF,TGTGCCAGCAGCCCCGGGAACCCCGGTGGGGCTGAAGCTTTCTTT
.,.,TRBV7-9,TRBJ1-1,CASSLQGPTTEAFF,TGTGCCAGCAGCTTACAGGGGCCGACCACTGAAGCTTTCTTT
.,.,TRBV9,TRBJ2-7,CASSVGGSLPYEQYF,TGTGCCAGCAGCGTAGGCGGCAGCTTGCCCTACGAGCAGTACTTC
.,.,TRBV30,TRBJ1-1,CAWRSPPNTEAFF,TGTGCCTGGAGGTCTCCCCCCAACACTGAAGCTTTCTTT
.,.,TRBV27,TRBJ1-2,CASSLSTSPYYGYTF,TGTGCCAGCAGTTTATCCACTTCCCCCTACTATGGCTACACCTTC
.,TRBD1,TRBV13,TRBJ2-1,CASSGRGQGRYNEQFF,TGTGCCAGCAGCGGACGCGGACAGGGGCGTTACAATGAGCAGTTCTTC
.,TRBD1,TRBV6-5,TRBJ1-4,CASSYIQGEKLFF,TGTGCCAGCAGTTATATACAGGGGGAAAAACTGTTTTTT
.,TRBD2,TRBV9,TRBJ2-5,CASSGGLALSQETQYF,TGTGCCAGCAGCGGGGGACTAGCGCTAAGCCAAGAGACCCAGTACTTC
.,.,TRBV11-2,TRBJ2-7,CASSSFRGAPYEQYF,TGTGCCAGCAGCTCATTCAGGGGAGCTCCCTACGAGCAGTACTTC
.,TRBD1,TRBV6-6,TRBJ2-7,CASSYGDRRGEQYF,TGTGCCAGCAGTTACGGGGACAGGAGAGGCGAGCAGTACTTC
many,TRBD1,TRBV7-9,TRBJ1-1,CASSPWTGLEAFF,TGTGCCAGCAGCCCATGGACAGGGCTTGAAGCTTTCTTT
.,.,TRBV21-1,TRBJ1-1,CASSKSPGRATEAFF,TGTGCCAGCAGCAAAAGTCCAGGGAGGGCCACTGAAGCTTTCTTT
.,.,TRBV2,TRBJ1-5,CASSANSNQPQHF,TGTGCCAGCAGTGCAAATAGCAATCAGCCCCAGCATTTT
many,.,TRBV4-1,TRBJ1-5,CASSQGSGRPQHF,TGCGCCAGCAGCCAAGGTTCAGGTCGGCCCCAGCATTTT
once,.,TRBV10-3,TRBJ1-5,CAISAGSNQPQHF,TGTGCCATCAGTGCAGGGAGCAATCAGCCCCAGCATTTT